This TCR beta chain was observed in a study of tumor-infiltrating lymphocytes in localized non-small cell lung cancer. Findings of the study overall: IM1 and IM2 tumors showed no difference in T-cell fraction. Higher tumor T cell infiltration than in uninvolved lung was supported by TCRbeta sequencing. Available tissue quantity limited TCR sequencing to a patient subset.

The ends lost 6 bases at V and 4 bases at J; junction bases unmatched: 1. Germline CDR1 SNHLY, CDR2 FYNNEI. The CDR3 is 13 amino acids. Only in-frame clones appear in the TCRdb table, and some are missing; sequencing was by immunoSEQ multiplex PCR. This table has roughly 12,000 clones, roughly three quarters appearing once. This clone has a single count. What it binds is not known. The TCR was taken from a human donor with non-small cell lung cancer. The V gene is TRBV2, the J gene TRBJ2-1; TRBD1 matches at 9 bases. Specimen: uninvolved lung tissue not adjacent to the tumor. The CDR3 loop reads CASRGQGYNEQFF. CDR3 DNA: TGTGCCAGCAGGGGACAGGGTTACAATGAGCAGTTCTTC.